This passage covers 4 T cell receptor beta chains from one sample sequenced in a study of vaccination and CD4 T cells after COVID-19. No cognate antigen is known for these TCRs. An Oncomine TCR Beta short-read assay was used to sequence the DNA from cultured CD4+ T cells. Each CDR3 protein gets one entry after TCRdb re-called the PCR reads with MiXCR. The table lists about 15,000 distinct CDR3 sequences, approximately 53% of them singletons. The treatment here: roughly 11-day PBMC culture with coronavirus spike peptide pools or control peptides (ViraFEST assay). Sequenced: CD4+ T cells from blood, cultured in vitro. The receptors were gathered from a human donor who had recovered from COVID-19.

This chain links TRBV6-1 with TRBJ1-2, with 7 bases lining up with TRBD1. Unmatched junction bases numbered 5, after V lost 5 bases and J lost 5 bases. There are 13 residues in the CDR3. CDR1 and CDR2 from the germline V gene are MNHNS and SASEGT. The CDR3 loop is CASSPPGQYGYTF. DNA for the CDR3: TGTGCCAGCAGTCCCCCGGGACAGTATGGCTACACCTTC.

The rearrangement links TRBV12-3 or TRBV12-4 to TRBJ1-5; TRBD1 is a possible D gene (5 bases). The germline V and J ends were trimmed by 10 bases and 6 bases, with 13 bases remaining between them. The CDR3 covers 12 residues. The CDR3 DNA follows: TGTGCCATCCTAGCGGGGCGTCAGCCCCAGCATTTT. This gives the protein CAILAGRQPQHF.

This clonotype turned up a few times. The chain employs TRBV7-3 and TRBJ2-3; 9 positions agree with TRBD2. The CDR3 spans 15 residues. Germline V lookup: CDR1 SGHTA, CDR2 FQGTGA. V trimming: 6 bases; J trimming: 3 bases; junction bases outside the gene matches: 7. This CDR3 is CASRPQREETDTQYF. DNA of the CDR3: TGTGCCAGCAGACCCCAGCGGGAGGAAACAGATACGCAGTATTTT.

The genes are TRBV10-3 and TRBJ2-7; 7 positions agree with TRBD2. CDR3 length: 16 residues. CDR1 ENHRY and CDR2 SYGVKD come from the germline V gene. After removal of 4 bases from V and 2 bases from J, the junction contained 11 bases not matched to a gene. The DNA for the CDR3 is TGTGCCATCAGTGGAGTCCGGACTAGGGGAACCTACGAGCAGTACTTC. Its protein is CAISGVRTRGTYEQYF.